These T cell receptor beta chains were read from a single sample in a study of graft-versus-host responses after intestinal transplantation. This table comes from immunoSEQ multiplex PCR, and its TCRdb copy is limited to in-frame clones, with some not included. Among under 25,000 clones listed, roughly 86% were seen once. Here the sequenced sample was PBMCs, taken less than 240 days after intestinal transplant. These receptors were taken from a human patient who received an intestinal transplant, so some T cells may come from the graft donor. Both conserved end residues are part of each CDR3. Each record gives: D gene, V gene, clone size, J gene, CDR3 DNA, CDR3 protein. A D gene is named only where the DNA matches it firmly. Some rows mark clone size as missing; the rest say once, few, many or name a class of expanded clone.

>TRBD1|TRBV5-1|.|TRBJ2-7
TGCGCCAGCAGCTTCTCCAGGGGGCTATACGAGCAGTACTTC
CASSFSRGLYEQYF
>.|TRBV4-1|.|TRBJ1-6
TGCGCCAGCAGCCAAAAAGGGGTCTCACCCCTCCACTTT
CASSQKGVSPLHF
>TRBD1|TRBV9|.|TRBJ2-3
TGTGCCAGCTCGGGGGACAGGGGCACAGATACGCAGTATTTT
CASSGDRGTDTQYF
>.|TRBV30|.|TRBJ2-5
TGTGCCTGGAGTGCTCCGGGGGCGGAGACCCAGTACTTC
CAWSAPGAETQYF
>.|TRBV4-2|.|TRBJ1-4
TGTGCCAGCAGCCTTGGCTCAGGGGCACTAAATGAAAAACTGTTTTTT
CASSLGSGALNEKLFF
>.|TRBV5-5|.|TRBJ1-5
TGTGCCAGCATCAAACGTCCGGGCAATCAGCCCCAGCATTTT
CASIKRPGNQPQHF
>TRBD1|TRBV6-6|few|TRBJ1-5
TGTGCCAGCAGTGGGACAGGTTATAGCAATCAGCCCCAGCATTTT
CASSGTGYSNQPQHF
>.|TRBV18|.|TRBJ1-2
TGTGCCAGCTCACGAGGAGGGAGCGATGGCTACACCTTC
CASSRGGSDGYTF
>.|TRBV6-1|.|TRBJ2-3
TGTGCCAGCAGTGCTACAGGGTATACGCAGTATTTT
CASSATGYTQYF
>.|TRBV4-1|.|TRBJ2-2
TGCGCCAGCAGCTCCCCCCGTTGGCGCTATAACACCGGGGAGCTGTTTTTT
CASSSPRWRYNTGELFF
>.|TRBV11-2|.|TRBJ1-5
TGTGCCAGCAGCTTAGATAGTCGAGAGCCCCAGCATTTT
CASSLDSREPQHF
>.|TRBV6-5|.|TRBJ2-1
TGTGCCAGCAGCCCCGGGACTCACAATGAGCAGTTCTTC
CASSPGTHNEQFF
>.|TRBV5-4|.|TRBJ2-6
TGTGCCAGCGGCGGAATCGTAACCAGACAAAGTCGGGCCAACGTCCTGACTTTC
CASGGIVTRQSRANVLTF
>.|TRBV2|.|TRBJ2-7
TGTGCCAGCAATCCGGGACATACATCCTACGAGCAGTACTTC
CASNPGHTSYEQYF
>.|TRBV10-2|.|TRBJ2-7
TGCGCCAGCAGTGAATCGACAGAATTGCGGGAGCAGTACTTC
CASSESTELREQYF